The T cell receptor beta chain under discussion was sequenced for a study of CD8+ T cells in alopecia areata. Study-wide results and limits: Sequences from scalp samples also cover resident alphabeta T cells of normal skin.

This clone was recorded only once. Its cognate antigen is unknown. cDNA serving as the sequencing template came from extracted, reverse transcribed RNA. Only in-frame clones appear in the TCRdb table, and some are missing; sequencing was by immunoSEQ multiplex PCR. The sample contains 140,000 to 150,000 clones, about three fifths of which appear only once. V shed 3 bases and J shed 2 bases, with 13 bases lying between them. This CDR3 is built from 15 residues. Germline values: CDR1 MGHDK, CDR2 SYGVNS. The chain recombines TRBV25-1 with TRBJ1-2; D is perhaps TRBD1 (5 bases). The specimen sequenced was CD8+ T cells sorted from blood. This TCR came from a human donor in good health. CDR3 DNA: TGTGCCAGCAGTGACCGACAGAGTTGGAACTATGGCTACACCTTC. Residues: CASSDRQSWNYGYTF.